These T cell receptor beta chains were read from a single sample in a study of cytomegalovirus exposure and HLA in healthy donors. Produced via immunoSEQ multiplex PCR; TCRdb's table is partial and in-frame only. In the table there are under 200,000 clones, 65% to 85% of which are singletons. The sequenced sample consisted of PBMCs. These receptors were obtained from a man in his fifties or sixties in good health and CMV-seronegative. Both conserved end residues are part of each CDR3. The D gene is left open where the match is weak. Clone size is shown for a subset of rows, as once, few, many or a class of expanded clone.

CDR3 DNA: TGTGCCAGCAGCTTACACACTAACAATCAGCCCCAGCATTTT
CDR3 protein: CASSLHTNNQPQHF
D gene: -
clone size: -
J gene: TRBJ1-5
V gene: TRBV7-9

CDR3 DNA: TGTGCCAGCAGTTCATCCCTTTCGGACAGGGAGTTCGGGGAGCTGTTTTTT
CDR3 protein: CASSSSLSDREFGELFF
D gene: TRBD1
clone size: -
J gene: TRBJ2-2
V gene: TRBV28

CDR3 DNA: TGTGCCAGCAGCATATCTAGCGGAAAAGAGACCCAGTACTTC
CDR3 protein: CASSISSGKETQYF
D gene: TRBD2
clone size: -
J gene: TRBJ2-5
V gene: TRBV7-2

CDR3 DNA: TGCGCCAGCAGCCAAGATCTACTAGCGGGGACAGATACGCAGTATTTT
CDR3 protein: CASSQDLLAGTDTQYF
D gene: TRBD2
clone size: -
J gene: TRBJ2-3
V gene: TRBV4-1

CDR3 DNA: TGTGCCAGCAGTTACGCAGGGGCTCGCCCAGATACGCAGTATTTT
CDR3 protein: CASSYAGARPDTQYF
D gene: -
clone size: -
J gene: TRBJ2-3
V gene: TRBV6-5

CDR3 DNA: TGTGCCAGCAGCTTAGTAGGACTAGCGGGAATCTCCTACGAGCAGTACTTC
CDR3 protein: CASSLVGLAGISYEQYF
D gene: TRBD2
clone size: -
J gene: TRBJ2-7
V gene: TRBV7-9

CDR3 DNA: TGCGCCAGCAGCCGAGACGGGCGGGGTGGTTTCACAGATACGCAGTATTTT
CDR3 protein: CASSRDGRGGFTDTQYF
D gene: -
clone size: -
J gene: TRBJ2-3
V gene: TRBV5-1

CDR3 DNA: TGTGCCAGCAGTTTATCAGGGAGGGGTGAAAAACTGTTTTTT
CDR3 protein: CASSLSGRGEKLFF
D gene: -
clone size: few
J gene: TRBJ1-4
V gene: TRBV27

CDR3 DNA: TGCAGCGTTGTGGGGACAGGCACAGGAGGGAAACTACCGAATGAGCAGTTCTTC
CDR3 protein: CSVVGTGTGGKLPNEQFF
D gene: TRBD1
clone size: few
J gene: TRBJ2-1
V gene: TRBV29-1

CDR3 DNA: TGCGCCAGCAGCCAATCCTTAAAGACCGGGACACCCAATGAAAAACTGTTTTTT
CDR3 protein: CASSQSLKTGTPNEKLFF
D gene: -
clone size: few
J gene: TRBJ1-4
V gene: TRBV4-3

CDR3 DNA: TGCGCCAGCAGCTTGGATGGAGGAGAATCAACTAGCACAGATACGCAGTATTTT
CDR3 protein: CASSLDGGESTSTDTQYF
D gene: -
clone size: -
J gene: TRBJ2-3
V gene: TRBV5-1

CDR3 DNA: TGTGCCAGTACTCGGACTAGCGGGAGTAGTGCAGATACGCAGTATTTT
CDR3 protein: CASTRTSGSSADTQYF
D gene: TRBD2
clone size: -
J gene: TRBJ2-3
V gene: TRBV19

CDR3 DNA: TGTGCCATCAGTGAACTAGCGGGCCTCCAAGAGACCCAGTACTTC
CDR3 protein: CAISELAGLQETQYF
D gene: TRBD2
clone size: -
J gene: TRBJ2-5
V gene: TRBV10-3

CDR3 DNA: TGTGCCAGCAGCTTCGCGAACCCGGGACTAGCGGGGGTCCGGGGAAAACGAGCGGAGCAGTTCTTC
CDR3 protein: CASSFANPGLAGVRGKRAEQFF
D gene: TRBD2
clone size: once
J gene: TRBJ2-1
V gene: TRBV13

CDR3 DNA: TGCGCCAGCAGCTACGGGACAGGGGATGAAAAACTGTTTTTT
CDR3 protein: CASSYGTGDEKLFF
D gene: TRBD1
clone size: -
J gene: TRBJ1-4
V gene: TRBV5-1

CDR3 DNA: TGTGCCAGCAGTGATCGACTTGAAGCTTTCTTT
CDR3 protein: CASSDRLEAFF
D gene: -
clone size: -
J gene: TRBJ1-1
V gene: TRBV2

CDR3 DNA: TGTGCCAGTATGAATCGGGGGGGGTACGAGCAGTACTTC
CDR3 protein: CASMNRGGYEQYF
D gene: TRBD2
clone size: -
J gene: TRBJ2-7
V gene: TRBV19

CDR3 DNA: TGTGCCAGCAGTATGACTAGCGGTTACAATGAGCAGTTCTTC
CDR3 protein: CASSMTSGYNEQFF
D gene: TRBD2
clone size: few
J gene: TRBJ2-1
V gene: TRBV11-1

CDR3 DNA: TGTGCCAGCAGTTTCGTGAGCAATCAGCCCCAGCATTTT
CDR3 protein: CASSFVSNQPQHF
D gene: -
clone size: -
J gene: TRBJ1-5
V gene: TRBV28

CDR3 DNA: TGCGCCAGCAGCTTGGTATCGGGTGGCACAGATACGCAGTATTTT
CDR3 protein: CASSLVSGGTDTQYF
D gene: -
clone size: -
J gene: TRBJ2-3
V gene: TRBV5-1

CDR3 DNA: TGTGCCAGCAGGAAAGACCAGAGGGCAGGCGAGCAGTACTTC
CDR3 protein: CASRKDQRAGEQYF
D gene: -
clone size: -
J gene: TRBJ2-7
V gene: TRBV6-6

CDR3 DNA: TGTGCTAGTGGCCCACTAGCGTCCTACGAGCAGTACTTC
CDR3 protein: CASGPLASYEQYF
D gene: TRBD2
clone size: -
J gene: TRBJ2-7
V gene: TRBV12-5

CDR3 DNA: TGTGCCAGCAGTTCACAGGGGGACGAGGAGACCCAGTACTTC
CDR3 protein: CASSSQGDEETQYF
D gene: TRBD1
clone size: -
J gene: TRBJ2-5
V gene: TRBV6-5

CDR3 DNA: TGTGCCAGCAGTGGCCTCGGGACAGGGAATCAGCCCCAGCATTTT
CDR3 protein: CASSGLGTGNQPQHF
D gene: TRBD1
clone size: -
J gene: TRBJ1-5
V gene: TRBV2

CDR3 DNA: TGTGCCAGTATTGGGGGGGCTCATCAGCCCCAGCATTTT
CDR3 protein: CASIGGAHQPQHF
D gene: -
clone size: -
J gene: TRBJ1-5
V gene: TRBV19

CDR3 DNA: TGTGCCAGCAGCTTTGGAGACAGGGAGTATGGCTACACCTTC
CDR3 protein: CASSFGDREYGYTF
D gene: TRBD1
clone size: -
J gene: TRBJ1-2
V gene: TRBV5-5

CDR3 DNA: TGTGCCAGCAGTGTGTCAGCGTACCCCGCTGATACGCAGTATTTT
CDR3 protein: CASSVSAYPADTQYF
D gene: -
clone size: -
J gene: TRBJ2-3
V gene: TRBV27

CDR3 DNA: TGTGCTAGTGGTTTGGCCACACCTTCCAGGGGTGGTGGCTACACCTTC
CDR3 protein: CASGLATPSRGGGYTF
D gene: -
clone size: -
J gene: TRBJ1-2
V gene: TRBV12-5

CDR3 DNA: TGTGCCAGCAGCTCACAAAGATTGTACAATGAGCAGTTCTTC
CDR3 protein: CASSSQRLYNEQFF
D gene: -
clone size: few
J gene: TRBJ2-1
V gene: TRBV5-4

CDR3 DNA: TGTGCCAGTAGTCCCCTCGGTCGGGGTAGCAATTTGGACACCATATATTTT
CDR3 protein: CASSPLGRGSNLDTIYF
D gene: -
clone size: -
J gene: TRBJ1-3
V gene: TRBV19

CDR3 DNA: TGTGCCAGCAGTTACTCGAGGACAACTTACTACGAGCAGTACTTC
CDR3 protein: CASSYSRTTYYEQYF
D gene: -
clone size: -
J gene: TRBJ2-7
V gene: TRBV6-5

CDR3 DNA: TGCGCCAGCAGCCCGGGGGGAGGAGGGGCCACTGAAGCTTTCTTT
CDR3 protein: CASSPGGGGATEAFF
D gene: -
clone size: -
J gene: TRBJ1-1
V gene: TRBV5-1

CDR3 DNA: TGTGCCAGCAGCCCAGGGTCGTCATCCAGGGTGCGGGAGACCCAGTACTTC
CDR3 protein: CASSPGSSSRVRETQYF
D gene: -
clone size: -
J gene: TRBJ2-5
V gene: TRBV7-8

CDR3 DNA: TGCGCCAGCAGCTTGGGTCCGGGGAACTACGAGCAGTACTTC
CDR3 protein: CASSLGPGNYEQYF
D gene: -
clone size: -
J gene: TRBJ2-7
V gene: TRBV5-1

CDR3 DNA: TGTGCCACCAGTCGACAATTGTCCTCTGGAAACACCATATATTTT
CDR3 protein: CATSRQLSSGNTIYF
D gene: -
clone size: -
J gene: TRBJ1-3
V gene: TRBV15

CDR3 DNA: TGTGCCAGCAGTCGGGCAGGGCCCTACAATGAGCAGTTCTTC
CDR3 protein: CASSRAGPYNEQFF
D gene: -
clone size: -
J gene: TRBJ2-1
V gene: TRBV6-1

CDR3 DNA: TGTGCCAGCAGCTTAGCGGGGAAGAACACAGATACGCAGTATTTT
CDR3 protein: CASSLAGKNTDTQYF
D gene: -
clone size: once
J gene: TRBJ2-3
V gene: TRBV11-3

CDR3 DNA: TGCGCCAGCAGCCAAGGGGGACTAGCGGGAGACTACGAGCAGTACTTC
CDR3 protein: CASSQGGLAGDYEQYF
D gene: TRBD2
clone size: -
J gene: TRBJ2-7
V gene: TRBV4-1

CDR3 DNA: TGCGCCAGCAGCCAGGGGGCGGGGGACACTGAAGCTTTCTTT
CDR3 protein: CASSQGAGDTEAFF
D gene: -
clone size: few
J gene: TRBJ1-1
V gene: TRBV4-3

CDR3 DNA: TGTGCCAGCAGTGAGGGGGGGTGGTATAATTCACCCCTCCACTTT
CDR3 protein: CASSEGGWYNSPLHF
D gene: -
clone size: -
J gene: TRBJ1-6
V gene: TRBV25-1

CDR3 DNA: TGTGCCAGCATGGACAGGTACAATCAGCCCCAGCATTTT
CDR3 protein: CASMDRYNQPQHF
D gene: TRBD1
clone size: -
J gene: TRBJ1-5
V gene: TRBV2

CDR3 DNA: TGTGCCAGTAGTATGTACACCACCGGGGAGCTGTTTTTT
CDR3 protein: CASSMYTTGELFF
D gene: -
clone size: -
J gene: TRBJ2-2
V gene: TRBV19

CDR3 DNA: TGTGCCAGCAGTGAGGGCTTGGGGGCCTCACCCCTCCACTTT
CDR3 protein: CASSEGLGASPLHF
D gene: -
clone size: -
J gene: TRBJ1-6
V gene: TRBV6-4

CDR3 DNA: TGCGCCAGCAGGGGTTCCCTAGAGGACTATGGCTACACCTTC
CDR3 protein: CASRGSLEDYGYTF
D gene: -
clone size: -
J gene: TRBJ1-2
V gene: TRBV23-1

CDR3 DNA: TGCGCCAGCAGCCCTGACAGGGCAGCGTCCTACAATGAGCAGTTCTTC
CDR3 protein: CASSPDRAASYNEQFF
D gene: TRBD1
clone size: -
J gene: TRBJ2-1
V gene: TRBV5-1